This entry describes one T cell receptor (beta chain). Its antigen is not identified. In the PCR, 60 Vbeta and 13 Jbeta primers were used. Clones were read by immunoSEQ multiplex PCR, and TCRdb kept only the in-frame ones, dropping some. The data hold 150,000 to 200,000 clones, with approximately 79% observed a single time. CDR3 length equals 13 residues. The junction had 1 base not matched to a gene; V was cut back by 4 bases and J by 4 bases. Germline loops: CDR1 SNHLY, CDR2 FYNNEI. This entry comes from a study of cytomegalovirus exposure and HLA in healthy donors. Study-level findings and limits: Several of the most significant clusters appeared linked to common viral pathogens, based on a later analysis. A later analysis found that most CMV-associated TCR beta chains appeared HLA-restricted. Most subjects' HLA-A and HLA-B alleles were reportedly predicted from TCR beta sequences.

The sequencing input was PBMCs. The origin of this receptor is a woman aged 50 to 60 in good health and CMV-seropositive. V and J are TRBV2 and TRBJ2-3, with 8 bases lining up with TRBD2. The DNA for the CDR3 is TGTGCCAGCAGTGGGGGACTAGCAGATACGCAGTATTTT. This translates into CASSGGLADTQYF.